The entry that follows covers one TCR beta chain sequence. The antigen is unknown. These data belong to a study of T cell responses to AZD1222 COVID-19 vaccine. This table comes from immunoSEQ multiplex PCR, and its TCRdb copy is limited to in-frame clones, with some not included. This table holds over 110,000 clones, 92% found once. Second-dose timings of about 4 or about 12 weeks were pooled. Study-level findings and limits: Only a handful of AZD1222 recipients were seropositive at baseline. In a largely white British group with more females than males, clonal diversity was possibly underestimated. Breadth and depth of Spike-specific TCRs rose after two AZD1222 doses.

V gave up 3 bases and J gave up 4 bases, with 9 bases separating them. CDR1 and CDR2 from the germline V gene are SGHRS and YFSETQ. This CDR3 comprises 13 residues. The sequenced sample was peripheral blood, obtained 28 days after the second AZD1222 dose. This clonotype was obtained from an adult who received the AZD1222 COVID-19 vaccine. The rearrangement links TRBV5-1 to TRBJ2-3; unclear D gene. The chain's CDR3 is CASSSLPSDTQYF. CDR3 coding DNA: TGCGCCAGCAGCTCGCTGCCATCAGATACGCAGTATTTT.